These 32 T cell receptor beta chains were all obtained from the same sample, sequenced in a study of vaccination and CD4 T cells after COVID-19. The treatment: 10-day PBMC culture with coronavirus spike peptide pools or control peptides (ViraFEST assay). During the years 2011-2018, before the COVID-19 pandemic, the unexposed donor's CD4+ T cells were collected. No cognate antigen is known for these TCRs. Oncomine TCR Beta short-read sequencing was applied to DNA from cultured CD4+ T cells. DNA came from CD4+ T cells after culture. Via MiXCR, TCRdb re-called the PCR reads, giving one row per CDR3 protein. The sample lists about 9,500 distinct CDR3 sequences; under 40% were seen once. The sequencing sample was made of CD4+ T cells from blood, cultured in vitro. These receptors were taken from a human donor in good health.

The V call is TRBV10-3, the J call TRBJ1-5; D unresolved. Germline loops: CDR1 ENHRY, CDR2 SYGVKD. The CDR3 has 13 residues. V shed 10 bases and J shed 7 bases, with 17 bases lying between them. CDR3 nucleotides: TGTGCCACCACGGACGGCCGGCAGCAGCCCCAGCATTTT. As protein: CATTDGRQQPQHF.

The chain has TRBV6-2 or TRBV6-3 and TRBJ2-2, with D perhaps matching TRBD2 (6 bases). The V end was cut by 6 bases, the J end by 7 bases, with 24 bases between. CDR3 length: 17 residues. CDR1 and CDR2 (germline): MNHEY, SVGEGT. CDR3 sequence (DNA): TGTGCCAGCAGCCCCCCCCTAGCGAGGCGGAAGGTCGGGGAGCTGTTTTTT. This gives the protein CASSPPLARRKVGELFF.

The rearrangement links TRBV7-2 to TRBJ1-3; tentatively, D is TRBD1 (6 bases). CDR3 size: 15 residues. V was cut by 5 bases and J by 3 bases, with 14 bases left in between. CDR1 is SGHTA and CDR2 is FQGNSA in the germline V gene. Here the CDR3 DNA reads TGTGCCAGCAGCCCCCGGGGGGCGGGTGGAAACACCATATATTTT. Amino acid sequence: CASSPRGAGGNTIYF. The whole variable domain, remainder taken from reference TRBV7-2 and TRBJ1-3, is GAGVSQSPSNKVTEKGKDVELRCDPISGHTALYWYRQSLGQGLEFLIYFQGNSAPDKSGLPSDRFSAERTGGSVSTLTIQRTQQEDSAVYLCASSPRGAGGNTIYFGEGSWLTVV.

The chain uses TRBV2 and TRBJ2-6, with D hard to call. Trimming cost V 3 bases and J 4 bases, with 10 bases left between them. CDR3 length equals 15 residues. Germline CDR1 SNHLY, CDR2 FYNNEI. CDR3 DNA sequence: TGTGCCAGCAGTGACTGGGTGTCCGGGGCCAACGTCCTGACTTTC. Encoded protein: CASSDWVSGANVLTF. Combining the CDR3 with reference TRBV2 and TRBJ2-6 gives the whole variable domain EPEVTQTPSHQVTQMGQEVILRCVPISNHLYFYWYRQILGQKVEFLVSFYNNEISEKSEIFDDQFSVERPDGSNFTLKIRSTKLEDSAMYFCASSDWVSGANVLTFGAGSRLTVL.

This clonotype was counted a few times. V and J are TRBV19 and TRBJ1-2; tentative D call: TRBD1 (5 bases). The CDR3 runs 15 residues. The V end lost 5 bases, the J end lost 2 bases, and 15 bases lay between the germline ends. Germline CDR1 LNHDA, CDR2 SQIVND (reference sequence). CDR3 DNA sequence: TGTGCCAGTAGTGAAAGGGGCAGACTGAACTATGGCTACACCTTC. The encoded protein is CASSERGRLNYGYTF.

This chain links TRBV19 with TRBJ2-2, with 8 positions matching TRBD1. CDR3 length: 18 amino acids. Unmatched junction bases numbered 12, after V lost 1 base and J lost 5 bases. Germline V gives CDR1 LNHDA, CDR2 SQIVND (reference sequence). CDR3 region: CASSIVDRGPPRTGELFF. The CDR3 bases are TGTGCCAGTAGTATAGTCGACAGGGGACCTCCCCGTACCGGGGAGCTGTTTTTT.

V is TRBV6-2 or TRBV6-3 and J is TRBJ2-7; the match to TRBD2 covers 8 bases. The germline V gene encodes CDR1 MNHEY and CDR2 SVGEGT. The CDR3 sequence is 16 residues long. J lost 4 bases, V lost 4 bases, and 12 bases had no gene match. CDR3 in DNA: TGTGCCAGCAGTTTAACTAGCGGTCGGACCCTTTACGAGCAGTACTTC. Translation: CASSLTSGRTLYEQYF.

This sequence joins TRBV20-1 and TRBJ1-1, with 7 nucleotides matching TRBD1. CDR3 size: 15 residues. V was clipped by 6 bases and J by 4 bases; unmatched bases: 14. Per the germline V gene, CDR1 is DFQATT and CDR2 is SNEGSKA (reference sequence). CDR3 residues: CSATPTGWGSTEAFF. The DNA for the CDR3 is TGCAGTGCGACTCCGACAGGGTGGGGTAGCACTGAAGCTTTCTTT.

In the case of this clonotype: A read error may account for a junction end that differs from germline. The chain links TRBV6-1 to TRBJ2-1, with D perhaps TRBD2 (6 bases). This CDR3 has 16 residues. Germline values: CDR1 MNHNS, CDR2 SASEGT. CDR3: CTSSEYRSSDYNEQFF. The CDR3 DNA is TGTACCAGCAGTGAATATAGGTCTAGCGATTACAATGAGCAGTTCTTC.

In DNA, the CDR3 is TGTGCCAGCAGCTTTTACACCGGGGAGCTGTTTTTT. This encodes CASSFYTGELFF. V and J are TRBV11-2 and TRBJ2-2, with D unresolved. The V and J ends lost 3 bases and 3 bases respectively, with 2 bases between them. This CDR3 contains 12 residues. The germline V gene encodes CDR1 SGHAT and CDR2 FQNNGV.

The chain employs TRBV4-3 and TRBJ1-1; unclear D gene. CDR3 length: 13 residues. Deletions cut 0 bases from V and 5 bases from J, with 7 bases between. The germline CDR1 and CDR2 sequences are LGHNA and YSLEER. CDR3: CASSQDFLTEAFF. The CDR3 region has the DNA TGCGCCAGCAGCCAAGATTTCCTTACTGAAGCTTTCTTT.

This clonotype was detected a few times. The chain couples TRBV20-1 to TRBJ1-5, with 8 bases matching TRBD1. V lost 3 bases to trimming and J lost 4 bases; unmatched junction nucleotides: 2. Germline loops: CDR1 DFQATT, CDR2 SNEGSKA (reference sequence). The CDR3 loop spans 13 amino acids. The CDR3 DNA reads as TGCAGTGCTAGCAGGGGGCTAAATCAGCCCCAGCATTTT. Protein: CSASRGLNQPQHF.

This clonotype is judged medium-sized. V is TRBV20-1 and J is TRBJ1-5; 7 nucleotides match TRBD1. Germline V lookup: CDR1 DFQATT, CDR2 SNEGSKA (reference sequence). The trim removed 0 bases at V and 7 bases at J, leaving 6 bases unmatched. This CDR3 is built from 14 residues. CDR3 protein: CSARETGILQPQHF. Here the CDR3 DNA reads TGCAGTGCTAGAGAGACAGGGATTTTGCAGCCCCAGCATTTT.

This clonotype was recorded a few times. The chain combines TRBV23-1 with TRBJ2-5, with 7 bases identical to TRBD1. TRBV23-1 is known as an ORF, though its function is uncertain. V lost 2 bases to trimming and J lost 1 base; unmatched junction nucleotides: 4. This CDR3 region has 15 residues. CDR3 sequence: CASSQPRDSQETQYF. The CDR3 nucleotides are TGCGCCAGCAGTCAACCCCGGGACAGCCAAGAGACCCAGTACTTC.

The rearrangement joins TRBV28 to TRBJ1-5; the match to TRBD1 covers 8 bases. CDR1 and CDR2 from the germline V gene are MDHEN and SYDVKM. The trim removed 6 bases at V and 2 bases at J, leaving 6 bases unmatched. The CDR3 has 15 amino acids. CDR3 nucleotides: TGTGCCAGCAGACAGACAGGGGTCCGCAATCAGCCCCAGCATTTT. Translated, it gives CASRQTGVRNQPQHF.

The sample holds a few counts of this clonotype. DNA of the CDR3: TGTGCCTGGAGTGTACTAGCGGGAGTGCAGACCCAGTACTTC. This sequence encodes CAWSVLAGVQTQYF. The V gene is TRBV30, the J gene TRBJ2-5; TRBD2 agrees at 11 bases. The length of the CDR3 is 14 residues. Trimming removed 0 bases from V and 6 bases from J; junction bases left unmatched: 3. Germline V gene sequence: CDR1 GTSNPN, CDR2 SVGIG (reference sequence).

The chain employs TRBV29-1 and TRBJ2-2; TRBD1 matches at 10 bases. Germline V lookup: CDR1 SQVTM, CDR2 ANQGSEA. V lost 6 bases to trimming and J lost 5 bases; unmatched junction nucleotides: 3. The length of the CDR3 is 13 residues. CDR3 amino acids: CSVGTGVTGELFF. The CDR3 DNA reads TGCAGCGTCGGGACAGGGGTTACCGGGGAGCTGTTTTTT.

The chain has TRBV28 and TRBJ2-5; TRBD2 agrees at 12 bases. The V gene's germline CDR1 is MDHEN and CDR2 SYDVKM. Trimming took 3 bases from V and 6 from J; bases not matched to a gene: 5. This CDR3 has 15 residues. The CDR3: CASSFPTSGSKTQYF. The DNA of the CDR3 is TGTGCCAGCAGTTTCCCGACTAGCGGGAGCAAGACCCAGTACTTC. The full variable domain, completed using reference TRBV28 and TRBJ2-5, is DVKVTQSSRYLVKRTGEKVFLECVQDMDHENMFWYRQDPGLGLRLIYFSYDVKMKEKGDIPEGYSVSREKKERFSLILESASTNQTSMYLCASSFPTSGSKTQYFGPGTRLLVL.

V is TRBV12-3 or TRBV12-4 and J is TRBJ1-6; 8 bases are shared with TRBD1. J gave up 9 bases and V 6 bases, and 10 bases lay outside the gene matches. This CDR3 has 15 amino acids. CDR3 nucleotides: TGTGCCAGCAGCTCCCACCAGGGGGCAGGTTCACCCCTCCACTTT. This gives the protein CASSSHQGAGSPLHF.

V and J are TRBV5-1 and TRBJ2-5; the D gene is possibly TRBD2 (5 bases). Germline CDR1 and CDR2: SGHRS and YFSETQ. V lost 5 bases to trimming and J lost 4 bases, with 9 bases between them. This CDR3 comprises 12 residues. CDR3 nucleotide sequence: TGCGCCAGCAGATCAGGAGGAGAGACCCAGTACTTC. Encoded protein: CASRSGGETQYF.

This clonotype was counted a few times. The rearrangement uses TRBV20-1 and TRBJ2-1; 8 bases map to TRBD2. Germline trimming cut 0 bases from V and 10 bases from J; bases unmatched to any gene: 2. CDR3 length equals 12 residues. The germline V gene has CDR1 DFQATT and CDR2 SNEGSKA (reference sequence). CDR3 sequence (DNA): TGCAGTGCTAGAGAAAGACTAGCGGAGCAGTTCTTC. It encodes CSARERLAEQFF.

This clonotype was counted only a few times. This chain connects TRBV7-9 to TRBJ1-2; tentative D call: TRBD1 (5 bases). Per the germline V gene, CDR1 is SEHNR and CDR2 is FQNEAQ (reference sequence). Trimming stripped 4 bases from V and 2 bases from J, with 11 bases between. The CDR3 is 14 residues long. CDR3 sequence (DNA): TGTGCCAGCAGCTCCCCCCGGGGGAACTATGGCTACACCTTC. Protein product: CASSSPRGNYGYTF.

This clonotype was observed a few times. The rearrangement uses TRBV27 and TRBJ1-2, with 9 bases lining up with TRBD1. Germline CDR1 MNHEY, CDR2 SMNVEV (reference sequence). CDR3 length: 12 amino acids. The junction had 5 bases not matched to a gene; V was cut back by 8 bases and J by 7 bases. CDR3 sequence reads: CASRGTGIGYTF. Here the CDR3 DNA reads TGTGCCAGCCGGGGGACAGGGATTGGCTACACCTTC.

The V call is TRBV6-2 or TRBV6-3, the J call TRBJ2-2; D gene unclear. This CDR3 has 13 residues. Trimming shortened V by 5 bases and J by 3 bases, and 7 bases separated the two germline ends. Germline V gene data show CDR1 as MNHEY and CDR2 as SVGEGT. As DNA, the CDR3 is TGTGCCAGCAGTACGCTAGACACCGGGGAGCTGTTTTTT. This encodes CASSTLDTGELFF.

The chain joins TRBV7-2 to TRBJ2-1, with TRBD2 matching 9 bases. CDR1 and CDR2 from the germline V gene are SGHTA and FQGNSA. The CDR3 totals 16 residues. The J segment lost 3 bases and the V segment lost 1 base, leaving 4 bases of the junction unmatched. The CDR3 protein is CASSLVRLAVYNEQFF. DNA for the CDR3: TGTGCCAGCAGCTTAGTGCGACTAGCGGTCTACAATGAGCAGTTCTTC.

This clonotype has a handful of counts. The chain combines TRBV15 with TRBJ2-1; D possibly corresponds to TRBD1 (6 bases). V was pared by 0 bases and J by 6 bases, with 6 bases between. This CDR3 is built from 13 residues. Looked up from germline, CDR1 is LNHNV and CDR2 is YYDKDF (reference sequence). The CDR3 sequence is CATSREQGNEQFF. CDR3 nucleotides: TGTGCCACCAGCAGAGAACAGGGCAATGAGCAGTTCTTC.

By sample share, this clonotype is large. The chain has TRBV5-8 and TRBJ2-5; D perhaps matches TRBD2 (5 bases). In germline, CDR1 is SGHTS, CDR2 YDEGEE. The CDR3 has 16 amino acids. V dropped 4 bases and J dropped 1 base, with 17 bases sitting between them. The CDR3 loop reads CASSIHKGAPQETQYF. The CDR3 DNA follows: TGTGCCAGCAGCATCCATAAGGGAGCCCCCCAAGAGACCCAGTACTTC.

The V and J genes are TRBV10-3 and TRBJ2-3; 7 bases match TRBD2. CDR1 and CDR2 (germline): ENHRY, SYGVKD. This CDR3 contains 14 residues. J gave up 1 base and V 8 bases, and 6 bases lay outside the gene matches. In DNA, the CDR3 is TGTGCCATCCTGGCTAGCGGACGCACAGATACGCAGTATTTT. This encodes CAILASGRTDTQYF.

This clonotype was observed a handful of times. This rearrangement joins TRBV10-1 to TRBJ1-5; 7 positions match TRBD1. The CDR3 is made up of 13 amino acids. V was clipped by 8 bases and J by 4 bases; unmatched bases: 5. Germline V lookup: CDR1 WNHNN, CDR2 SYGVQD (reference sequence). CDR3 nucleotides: TGCGCCAGCGGACAGGAGTTGAATCAGCCCCAGCATTTT. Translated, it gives CASGQELNQPQHF.

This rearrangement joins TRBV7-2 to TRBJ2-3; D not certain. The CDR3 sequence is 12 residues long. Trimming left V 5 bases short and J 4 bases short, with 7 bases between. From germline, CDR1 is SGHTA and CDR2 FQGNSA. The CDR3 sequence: CASSLTADTQYF. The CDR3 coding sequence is TGTGCCAGCAGCCTAACGGCAGATACGCAGTATTTT.

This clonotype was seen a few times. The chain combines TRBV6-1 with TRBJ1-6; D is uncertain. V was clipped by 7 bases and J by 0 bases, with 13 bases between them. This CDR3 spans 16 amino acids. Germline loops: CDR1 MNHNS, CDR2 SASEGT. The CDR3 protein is CASKGTQSSYNSPLHF. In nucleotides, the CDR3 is TGTGCCAGCAAGGGAACGCAGAGCTCCTATAATTCACCCCTCCACTTT.

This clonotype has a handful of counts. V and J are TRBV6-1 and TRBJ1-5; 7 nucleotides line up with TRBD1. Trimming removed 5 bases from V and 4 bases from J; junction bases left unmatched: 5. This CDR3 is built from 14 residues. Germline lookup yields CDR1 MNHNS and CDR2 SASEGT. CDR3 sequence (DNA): TGTGCCAGCAGTCCGGGACAGAGTAATCAGCCCCAGCATTTT. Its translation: CASSPGQSNQPQHF.